This is a list of T cell receptor beta chains from one sample in a study of breast tumors, draining lymph nodes, adjacent tissues. TCRdb passed the multiplex PCR reads through MiXCR, listing each CDR3 protein once. This sample has 200,000 to 250,000 distinct CDR3 sequences, with roughly a third found just once. The sample comprised axillary lymph node tissue. The receptors were gathered from a female donor with breast cancer. Some clones in this sample may be carry-over from other donors' samples. CDR3s include the opening cysteine and the closing phenylalanine or tryptophan. Each record gives: V gene, J gene, clone size, D gene, CDR3 DNA, CDR3 protein. D genes are given only for firm matches. Expanded clones get a size class; other rows say once, few or many, or leave the size out.

TRBV19	TRBJ1-4	-	-	TGTGCCAGTAGTTCGCCCAGGGTGACTAATGAAAAACTGTTTTTT	CASSSPRVTNEKLFF
TRBV19	TRBJ1-4	many	-	TGTGCCAGTAGTATGGGTACAGCAACTAATGAAAAACTGTTTTTT	CASSMGTATNEKLFF
TRBV24-1	TRBJ2-1	many	-	TGTGCCACCAGTTACTCAGGAGCGTCCTACAATGAGCAGTTCTTC	CATSYSGASYNEQFF
TRBV4-1	TRBJ2-3	many	-	TGCGCCAGCAGCCAAGTGCAGGCCATGGGGGCAGATACGCAGTATTTT	CASSQVQAMGADTQYF
TRBV15	TRBJ2-3	-	-	-	CATSRDRAGSGYTFGSGKADTQYF
TRBV20-1	TRBJ2-1	once	TRBD2	TGCAGTGCTAGAGACCCTAGCGGGAGTGGGAATGAGCAGTTCTTC	CSARDPSGSGNEQFF
TRBV10-3	TRBJ1-2	-	-	TGTGCTAGAGAAGGGCATGGCTACACCTTC	CAREGHGYTF
TRBV20-1	TRBJ2-1	many	-	TGCAGTGCTAGAGTTCGGCAGTCCTACAATGAGCAGTTCTTC	CSARVRQSYNEQFF
TRBV27	TRBJ1-2	few	TRBD1	TGTGCCAGCAGACATACAGGGGGAGCCGACTATGGCTACACCTTC	CASRHTGGADYGYTF
TRBV20-1	TRBJ2-5	-	-	TGCAGTGCTAGAGCGACCTCCCCTCGAGAGACCCAGTACTTC	CSARATSPRETQYF
TRBV7-8	TRBJ1-1	few	-	TGTGCCAGCAGTTTCTCAACAGTGAACACTGAAGCTTTCTTT	CASSFSTVNTEAFF
TRBV6-1	TRBJ2-2	few	TRBD2	TGTGCCAGCAGGGGAGGGGCCGGGGAGCTGTTTTTT	CASRGGAGELFF
TRBV25-1	TRBJ1-1	-	-	TGTGCCAGCAGTGTATTCAGCTCGGGGAACACTGAAGCTTTCTTT	CASSVFSSGNTEAFF
TRBV10-2	TRBJ2-7	once	-	TGCGCCGCGAGGGGGACCTCCTACGAGCAGTACTTC	CAARGTSYEQYF
TRBV28	TRBJ2-7	-	-	TGTGCCAGCAGTTTACTTGCCTACGAGCAGTACTTC	CASSLLAYEQYF
TRBV6-5	TRBJ2-2	few	-	TGTGCCAGCAGTTACGGGCTGATCGCGAACACCGGGGAGCTGTTTTTT	CASSYGLIANTGELFF
TRBV7-3	TRBJ2-1	many	-	TGTGCCAGCAGCTTAATTCAGGGGAATGAGCAGTTCTTC	CASSLIQGNEQFF
TRBV19	TRBJ2-2	many	-	TGTGCCAGTAGCACCCTAGTAGTCACCGGGGAGCTGTTTTTT	CASSTLVVTGELFF
TRBV25-1	TRBJ2-2	-	TRBD1	TGTGCCAGCAGTGCTAGAGGGCGACAGGGTAACACCGGGGAGCTGTTTTTT	CASSARGRQGNTGELFF
TRBV7-9	TRBJ2-1	many	-	TGTGCCAGCAGCTTCCTAAACCCCCCCTACAATGAGCAGTTCTTC	CASSFLNPPYNEQFF
TRBV6-1	TRBJ2-5	-	-	TGTGCCAGCAGTGCATTAGAACAAGAGACCCAGTACTTC	CASSALEQETQYF
TRBV4-1	TRBJ2-2	-	TRBD2	TGCGCCAGCAGCCAAGAAGGACTAGCGGGGGGAAACACCGGGGAGCTGTTTTTT	CASSQEGLAGGNTGELFF
TRBV5-1	TRBJ2-3	-	-	TGTGCCAGCAGCTTCCCGAGGGGGAATGAGCAGTATTTT	CASSFPRGNEQYF
TRBV6-5	TRBJ2-3	many	TRBD2	TGTGCCAGCAGTTACCACTGGACTAGCGGGAGGTCCACAGATACGCAGTATTTT	CASSYHWTSGRSTDTQYF